Shown below are 16 T cell receptor beta chains from a single sample sequenced in a study of PD-1 blockade in classical Hodgkin lymphoma. TCRdb's copy holds only in-frame clones and misses some; the assay was immunoSEQ multiplex PCR. This sample has about 35,000 clones; 80% to 95% occur once, and the top ten carry over 0.2%. Each patient experienced a relapse that followed autologous stem cell transplantation, and brentuximab vedotin exposure varied. By magnetic negative selection, CD4+ T cells were purified from thawed PBMCs. Sequencing used CD4+ T cells from blood, obtained at baseline. The receptors here all came from a human donor with classical Hodgkin lymphoma.

The J gene is TRBJ2-1, the V gene TRBV5-1; 7 bases agree with TRBD1. Germline CDR1 SGHRS, CDR2 YFSETQ. V was pared by 0 bases and J by 9 bases, with 9 bases of the junction left unmatched. The CDR3 is made up of 15 amino acids. This CDR3 reads CASSLAQHRGREQFF. CDR3 bases: TGCGCCAGCAGCTTGGCCCAGCACAGGGGCCGTGAGCAGTTCTTC.

The J gene is TRBJ2-7, the V gene TRBV11-3, with unresolved D. V lost 0 bases and J lost 5, with 5 bases in between. CDR1 SGHNT and CDR2 YENEEA come from the germline V gene. CDR3 length: 12 residues. Here the CDR3 reads CASSLELDEQYF. CDR3 sequence (DNA): TGTGCCAGCAGCTTAGAATTGGACGAGCAGTACTTC.

The V gene is TRBV5-4, the J gene TRBJ2-3; maybe TRBD1 (5 bases). Germline assignment: CDR1 SGHNT and CDR2 YYREEE (reference sequence). Trimming left V 2 bases short and J 6 bases short, with 13 bases between. The CDR3 is 14 residues long. The DNA for the CDR3 is TGTGCCAGCAGCTTCCCAGGGTCGGAGGATACGCAGTATTTT. This encodes CASSFPGSEDTQYF.

In its sample, this clone was seen once. The V gene is TRBV19, the J gene TRBJ2-1; 7 positions match TRBD2. CDR1 is LNHDA and CDR2 is SQIVND in the germline V gene (reference sequence). V lost 5 bases and J lost 7; bases outside the gene matches: 14. There are 16 residues in the CDR3. CDR3 nucleotides: TGTGCCAGTAGTTTTCCAGCGGGAAAAGGGAGGAATGAGCAGTTCTTC. Amino acid sequence: CASSFPAGKGRNEQFF.

The chain employs TRBV19 and TRBJ2-7; TRBD1 matches at 10 bases. The CDR3 totals 15 residues. Unmatched junction bases numbered 8, after V lost 5 bases and J lost 4 bases. Germline CDR1 reads LNHDA; CDR2 reads SQIVND (reference sequence). This CDR3 is CASSPRDRGAYEQYF. The CDR3 DNA reads TGTGCCAGTAGTCCCCGGGACAGGGGCGCTTACGAGCAGTACTTC. Supplemented by reference TRBV19 and TRBJ2-7, the full variable domain reads DGGITQSPKYLFRKEGQNVTLSCEQNLNHDAMYWYRQDPGQGLRLIYYSQIVNDFQKGDIAEGYSVSREKKESFPLTVTSAQKNPTAFYLCASSPRDRGAYEQYFGPGTRLTVT.

The chain recombines TRBV28 with TRBJ2-3, with D perhaps matching TRBD2 (6 bases). Trimming removed 4 bases at V and 4 bases at J, with 12 bases between. This CDR3 spans 14 amino acids. Germline-derived CDR1 and CDR2 are MDHEN and SYDVKM. CDR3 nucleotide sequence: TGTGCCAGCAGTTCCCGGAGGGCCCCAGATACGCAGTATTTT. It specifies CASSSRRAPDTQYF.

This sequence joins TRBV4-2 and TRBJ2-1; 12 positions agree with TRBD2. The germline CDR1 and CDR2 sequences are LGHNA and YNFKEQ. Trimming removed 1 base from V and 5 bases from J; junction bases left unmatched: 9. CDR3 size: 18 residues. CDR3 nucleotide sequence: TGTGCCAGCAGCCAAGGGGTTTCTAGCGGGAGGGCCCACAATGAGCAGTTCTTC. This codes for CASSQGVSSGRAHNEQFF.

The J gene is TRBJ2-1, the V gene TRBV2, with D possibly TRBD1 on 5 matching bases. Germline CDR1 reads SNHLY; CDR2 reads FYNNEI. V was shortened by 10 bases and J by 2 bases, with 21 bases between the two germline ends. This CDR3 has 16 residues. CDR3 protein: CATRQLAGPPYNEQFF. The CDR3 DNA sequence: TGTGCCACCAGGCAGTTGGCAGGGCCCCCCTACAATGAGCAGTTCTTC.

V is TRBV19 and J is TRBJ2-7; possibly TRBD2 for D (5 bases). The CDR3 loop spans 15 amino acids. Germline lookup yields CDR1 LNHDA and CDR2 SQIVND (reference sequence). The V end lost 5 bases, the J end lost 4 bases, and 18 bases lay between the germline ends. The CDR3 sequence is CASSPVGLGGYEQYF. CDR3 sequence (DNA): TGTGCCAGTAGTCCCGTAGGACTTGGTGGGTACGAGCAGTACTTC.

The chain uses TRBV14 and TRBJ2-1, with no clear D. Germline V gene data show CDR1 as SGHDN and CDR2 as FVKESK. Trimming removed 4 bases at V and 5 bases at J, with 6 bases between. The CDR3 consists of 12 residues. CDR3 protein: CASSRIHNEQFF. DNA of the CDR3: TGTGCCAGCAGCCGGATACACAATGAGCAGTTCTTC.

This chain connects TRBV4-1 to TRBJ2-2; 8 nucleotides agree with TRBD2. CDR1 is MGHRA and CDR2 is YSYEKL in the germline V gene. J lost 2 bases, V lost 0 bases, and 5 bases had no gene match. This CDR3 has 17 amino acids. The CDR3 is CASSQDRLAGNTGELFF. CDR3 in DNA: TGCGCCAGCAGCCAAGATCGGCTAGCGGGTAACACCGGGGAGCTGTTTTTT.

This chain links TRBV7-2 with TRBJ2-5, with 8 positions matching TRBD2. Germline-derived CDR1 and CDR2 are SGHTA and FQGNSA. This CDR3 has 14 amino acids. The junction had 4 bases not matched to a gene; V was cut back by 3 bases and J by 4 bases. In DNA, the CDR3 is TGTGCCAGCAGCTTTCGGGCGGGAGGAGAGACCCAGTACTTC. Protein product: CASSFRAGGETQYF. Using reference TRBV7-2 and TRBJ2-5 for the parts outside the CDR3, the full variable domain is GAGVSQSPSNKVTEKGKDVELRCDPISGHTALYWYRQSLGQGLEFLIYFQGNSAPDKSGLPSDRFSAERTGGSVSTLTIQRTQQEDSAVYLCASSFRAGGETQYFGPGTRLLVL.

In the case of this clone: The junction shows a germline mismatch at one end, possibly a read error. The chain joins TRBV7-7 to TRBJ1-3; D ambiguous. This CDR3 spans 15 amino acids. Germline CDR1 is SSHAT and CDR2 is FNYEAQ (reference sequence). For the CDR3, the DNA is TGTGCTAGCAGCTTAGTGGCGGGCTCTGGAAACACCATATATTTT. This translates into CASSLVAGSGNTIYF.

This clone appeared once. J is TRBJ1-4 and V is TRBV4-1; D might be TRBD1 (5 bases). Germline V gives CDR1 MGHRA, CDR2 YSYEKL. CDR3 length equals 16 residues. V lost 1 base to trimming and J lost 7 bases, with 16 bases between them. The CDR3 region is CASSQVGVSLGEKLFF. The CDR3 nucleotides read TGCGCCAGCAGCCAAGTGGGGGTGTCTCTTGGTGAAAAACTGTTTTTT.

The chain links TRBV6-6 to TRBJ2-7; D is uncertain. CDR1 is MNHNY and CDR2 is SVGAGI in the germline V gene (reference sequence). The CDR3 spans 15 residues. The V and J ends lost 6 bases and 4 bases respectively, with 19 bases between them. CDR3 protein: CASRKDQRTLYEQYF. The CDR3 region has the DNA TGTGCCAGCAGGAAGGACCAGCGAACACTTTACGAGCAGTACTTC.

This clone was observed a single time. The V call is TRBV28, the J call TRBJ1-1; D not resolved. The CDR3 loop spans 11 amino acids. CDR1 is MDHEN and CDR2 is SYDVKM in the germline V gene. The V gene lost 5 bases and the J gene lost 7 bases, with 8 bases spanning the gap. The CDR3 spells CASSTRGEAFF. The CDR3, as DNA: TGTGCCAGCAGTACCCGAGGTGAAGCTTTCTTT.